This is a list of T cell receptor beta chains from one sample in a study of blood T cell repertoires in COVID-19. Measured with immunoSEQ multiplex PCR; TCRdb has only the in-frame clones, and not every one. The table lists roughly 250,000 clones, 86% of them singletons. Sequenced sample: peripheral blood. Source of these receptors: a young woman with COVID-19, enrolled during active disease. Both conserved end residues are part of each CDR3. The D gene is left open where the match is weak. Clone size is given for some rows only: seen once, a few or many times, or a class if the clone is expanded.

clone_size	d_call	v_call	j_call	cdr3_aa	cdr3_nt
NA	TRBD2	TRBV7-2	TRBJ2-3	CASSLRASGGTRNTQYF	TGTGCCAGCAGCTTACGAGCTAGCGGGGGTACGAGAAATACGCAGTATTTT
NA	TRBD2	TRBV27	TRBJ2-4	CASRVSGGVNIQYF	TGTGCCAGCAGAGTGAGCGGGGGAGTTAACATTCAGTACTTC
NA	NA	TRBV24-1	TRBJ2-5	CATIRSPIVWGPQQETQYF	TGTGCCACCATAAGGTCTCCGATAGTTTGGGGGCCACAACAAGAGACCCAGTACTTC
once	NA	TRBV5-1	TRBJ1-5	CASSLGFGGDQPQHF	TGCGCCAGCAGCTTGGGTTTCGGAGGGGATCAGCCCCAGCATTTT
once	TRBD1	TRBV7-6	TRBJ2-7	CASSFGTGFYEQYF	TGTGCCAGCAGCTTCGGGACAGGGTTTTACGAGCAGTACTTC
few	TRBD2	TRBV2	TRBJ2-5	CASSEVGGEGTQYF	TGTGCCAGCAGTGAAGTAGGAGGGGAGGGGACCCAGTACTTC
NA	NA	TRBV9	TRBJ2-7	CASSNGVLSSYEQYF	TGTGCCAGCAGCAATGGAGTTCTTAGCTCCTACGAGCAGTACTTC
NA	TRBD2	TRBV12-5	TRBJ2-5	CASGFVLAGGPPETQYF	TGTGCTAGTGGTTTCGTTTTAGCGGGGGGGCCCCCAGAGACCCAGTACTTC
NA	NA	TRBV5-1	TRBJ2-3	CASSSDRDTQYF	TGCGCCAGCAGCTCGGACAGAGATACGCAGTATTTT
NA	TRBD2	TRBV5-1	TRBJ2-2	CASTPEGLAGGNTGELFF	TGCGCCAGCACCCCGGAAGGACTAGCGGGGGGCAACACCGGGGAGCTGTTTTTT
NA	NA	TRBV3-1/TRBV3-2	TRBJ2-6	CASSQVVGANVLTF	TGTGCCAGCAGCCAAGTCGTTGGGGCCAACGTCCTGACTTTC
NA	TRBD1	TRBV5-5	TRBJ1-2	CASSFGQGPFYGYTF	TGTGCCAGCAGCTTCGGACAGGGCCCCTTCTATGGCTACACCTTC
NA	TRBD2	TRBV10-1	TRBJ2-1	CASSAGGPNEQFF	TGCGCCAGCAGCGCGGGGGGGCCCAATGAGCAGTTCTTC
few	NA	TRBV7-9	TRBJ2-1	CASSLAPGNEQFF	TGTGCCAGCAGCTTAGCGCCGGGCAATGAGCAGTTCTTC
few	TRBD2	TRBV6-5	TRBJ2-7	CASSYSQAGASYEQYF	TGTGCCAGCAGTTACTCACAAGCGGGGGCCTCCTACGAGCAGTACTTC
NA	NA	TRBV6-5	TRBJ2-6	CAAEGPGANVLTF	TGTGCCGCGGAGGGGCCTGGGGCCAACGTCCTGACTTTC
NA	TRBD2	TRBV7-9	TRBJ2-7	CASSSNPGRALSYEQYF	TGTGCCAGCAGCTCCAACCCCGGGAGGGCCCTCTCCTACGAGCAGTACTTC
NA	NA	TRBV6-5	TRBJ2-2	CASRSGANTGELFF	TGTGCCAGCAGGAGCGGCGCGAACACCGGGGAGCTGTTTTTT
NA	NA	TRBV19	TRBJ2-7	CASSKGRPVPGNEQYF	TGTGCCAGTAGTAAAGGGAGGCCCGTACCCGGAAACGAGCAGTACTTC
NA	TRBD2	TRBV6-4	TRBJ2-3	CASSVIAGGTTDTQYF	TGTGCCAGCAGTGTCATAGCGGGGGGGACCACAGATACGCAGTATTTT
NA	TRBD2	TRBV5-1	TRBJ2-1	CASSSSTLGGAMNEQFF	TGCGCCAGCAGCTCCAGCACGCTCGGGGGGGCTATGAATGAGCAGTTCTTC
NA	TRBD2	TRBV5-6	TRBJ2-5	CASSLRPGRLQETQYF	TGTGCCAGCAGCTTGCGCCCCGGGAGGTTGCAAGAGACCCAGTACTTC
NA	TRBD1	TRBV12-3/TRBV12-4	TRBJ2-5	CASGQGEETQYF	TGTGCCAGTGGACAGGGAGAAGAGACCCAGTACTTC
NA	TRBD1	TRBV5-6	TRBJ2-7	CASSLLGQGYEQYF	TGTGCCAGCAGCTTACTAGGACAGGGCTACGAGCAGTACTTC
NA	NA	TRBV5-8	TRBJ1-1	CATSRDIRTNTEAFF	TGTGCCACCTCTCGGGACATAAGGACGAACACTGAAGCTTTCTTT
NA	TRBD1	TRBV16	TRBJ2-2	CASSRGGQITGELFF	TGTGCCAGCAGCCGAGGGGGCCAAATCACCGGGGAGCTGTTTTTT
NA	NA	TRBV27	TRBJ2-7	CASSLFGQRYEQYF	TGTGCCAGCAGTTTATTTGGACAGAGATACGAGCAGTACTTC
NA	NA	TRBV24-1	TRBJ1-2	CATSDRGQIYGYTF	TGTGCCACCAGTGATAGAGGACAGATCTATGGCTACACCTTC
NA	NA	TRBV21-1	TRBJ2-7	CASSRQGLDEQYF	TGTGCCAGCAGCAGGCAGGGGTTGGACGAGCAGTACTTC
NA	NA	TRBV7-9	TRBJ2-2	CASSLPGRNTGELFF	TGTGCCAGCAGCTTACCAGGAAGGAACACCGGGGAGCTGTTTTTT
NA	TRBD2	TRBV7-6	TRBJ2-1	CASSQTSGGIGDNEQFF	TGTGCCAGCAGCCAGACTAGCGGGGGGATCGGGGACAATGAGCAGTTCTTC
NA	TRBD2	TRBV4-1	TRBJ2-1	CASSQAPDGGNEQFF	TGCGCCAGCAGCCAGGCCCCGGACGGGGGGAATGAGCAGTTCTTC
NA	NA	TRBV5-6	TRBJ2-5	CASSPSGDLETQYF	TGTGCCAGCAGTCCCTCGGGGGATCTGGAGACCCAGTACTTC
few	NA	TRBV19	TRBJ1-1	CASSKSGHPNTEAFF	TGTGCCAGTAGTAAATCGGGACACCCGAACACTGAAGCTTTCTTT
NA	TRBD1	TRBV15	TRBJ2-5	CATSRGDRGIGETQYF	TGTGCCACCAGCAGAGGGGACAGGGGCATTGGAGAGACCCAGTACTTC
NA	TRBD1	TRBV12-5	TRBJ2-7	CASGLVLGQGPYEQYF	TGTGCTAGTGGTTTGGTCCTGGGACAGGGACCCTACGAGCAGTACTTC
NA	NA	TRBV6-6	TRBJ2-5	CASHRSPQETQYF	TGTGCCTCTCACCGGAGCCCGCAAGAGACCCAGTACTTC
NA	NA	TRBV9	TRBJ1-4	CASSDTRLPTGLGEKLFF	TGTGCCAGCAGCGATACCCGCCTCCCGACAGGTTTGGGTGAAAAACTGTTTTTT
NA	NA	TRBV6-5	TRBJ2-1	CASSYGATAYYNEQFF	TGTGCCAGCAGTTACGGCGCGACAGCCTATTACAATGAGCAGTTCTTC
NA	TRBD1	TRBV6-5	TRBJ2-7	CASSYSGTGVVYEQYF	TGTGCCAGCAGTTACTCCGGGACAGGGGTTGTCTACGAGCAGTACTTC
NA	NA	TRBV23-1	TRBJ1-1	CASSPATGRIVGAAEAFF	TGCGCCAGCAGTCCCGCCACAGGAAGAATTGTAGGGGCGGCTGAAGCTTTCTTT
NA	NA	TRBV2	TRBJ1-6	CASSADSRGPSPLHF	TGTGCCAGCAGCGCAGACAGCCGTGGGCCTTCACCCCTCCACTTT
NA	NA	TRBV20-1	TRBJ1-2	CSAGNRVGYTF	TGCAGTGCTGGCAACAGGGTTGGCTACACCTTC
NA	TRBD2	TRBV19	TRBJ2-3	CAGPGGVATDTQYF	TGTGCCGGGCCCGGGGGGGTGGCGACAGATACGCAGTATTTT
NA	TRBD2	TRBV4-2	TRBJ2-1	CASSQVPSGGLLDNEQFF	TGTGCCAGCAGCCAAGTACCGTCGGGGGGGCTTCTAGACAATGAGCAGTTCTTC
few	NA	TRBV4-1	TRBJ1-1	CASSQDAAENTEAFF	TGCGCCAGCAGCCAAGATGCGGCCGAGAACACTGAAGCTTTCTTT
NA	TRBD2	TRBV6-4	TRBJ2-1	CASSDASGEQFF	TGTGCCAGCAGTGACGCTAGCGGGGAGCAGTTCTTC
NA	NA	TRBV5-1	TRBJ2-1	CASSLYGGAEQFF	TGCGCCAGCAGCTTGTATGGGGGCGCTGAGCAGTTCTTC
NA	TRBD1	TRBV14	TRBJ2-1	CASSLYGTGNYNEQFF	TGTGCCAGCAGCCTCTACGGGACAGGGAACTACAATGAGCAGTTCTTC
NA	NA	TRBV6-4	TRBJ2-1	CASSDGSARRQFF	TGTGCCAGCAGTGACGGTTCAGCTAGGAGGCAGTTCTTC
once	TRBD1	TRBV9	TRBJ2-6	CVSSLFGGQGVSGANVLTF	TGTGTCAGCAGCCTCTTCGGTGGACAGGGTGTTTCCGGGGCCAACGTCCTGACTTTC
NA	TRBD2	TRBV5-4	TRBJ2-5	CASRKGGNAQETQYF	TGTGCCTCTCGTAAGGGAGGGAACGCACAAGAGACCCAGTACTTC
once	NA	TRBV30	TRBJ2-7	CAWNVGGWNEQYF	TGTGCCTGGAACGTTGGGGGCTGGAACGAGCAGTACTTC
few	NA	TRBV6-6	TRBJ2-1	CASSWTIQADNEQFF	TGTGCCAGCAGTTGGACTATCCAGGCCGACAATGAGCAGTTCTTC
few	NA	TRBV10-3	TRBJ1-4	CATSSLGANEKLFF	TGTGCCACAAGTTCGCTGGGCGCTAATGAAAAACTGTTTTTT